This T cell receptor (beta chain) was profiled in a study of cytomegalovirus exposure and HLA in healthy donors. Overall study findings and caveats: Researchers reported in a later analysis that common viral pathogens appeared linked to several top clusters.

Primers included in the PCR were 60 Vbeta and 13 Jbeta primers. TCRdb keeps only in-frame clones here, not all; method: immunoSEQ multiplex PCR. In the table there are around 150,000 clones, roughly 80% of which are singletons. This clone was counted once. Its antigen is as yet unknown. The germline gives CDR1 MGHRA, CDR2 YSYEKL. Trimming stripped 0 bases from V and 4 bases from J, with 6 bases between. There are 13 residues in the CDR3. The sequenced material came from PBMCs. The chain employs TRBV4-1 and TRBJ1-2, with D uncertain. This clonotype was sampled from a man aged 50 to 60 in good health and CMV-seropositive. CDR3 residues: CASSQEPGYGYTF. In DNA, the CDR3 is TGCGCCAGCAGCCAAGAGCCAGGCTATGGCTACACCTTC.